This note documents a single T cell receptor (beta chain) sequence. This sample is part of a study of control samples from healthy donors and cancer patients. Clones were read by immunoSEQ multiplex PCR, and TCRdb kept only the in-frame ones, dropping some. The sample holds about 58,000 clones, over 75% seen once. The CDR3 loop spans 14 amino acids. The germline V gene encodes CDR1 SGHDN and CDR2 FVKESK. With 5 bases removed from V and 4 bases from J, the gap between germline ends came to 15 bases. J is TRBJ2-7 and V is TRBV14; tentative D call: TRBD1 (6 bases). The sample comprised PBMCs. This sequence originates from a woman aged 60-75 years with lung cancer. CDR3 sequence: CASSGMTGWYEQYF. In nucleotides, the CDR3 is TGTGCCAGCAGCGGCATGACAGGCTGGTACGAGCAGTACTTC. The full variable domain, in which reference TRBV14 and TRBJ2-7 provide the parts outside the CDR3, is EAGVTQFPSHSVIEKGQTVTLRCDPISGHDNLYWYRRVMGKEIKFLLHFVKESKQDESGMPNNRFLAERTGGTYSTLKVQPAELEDSGVYFCASSGMTGWYEQYFGPGTRLTVT.